This TCR beta chain emerged from a study of CD4 T cells in relation to SARS-CoV-2 and coronaviruses. Study findings and constraints: In roughly 60% of donors, memory CD4+ clonotypes crossrecognized SARS-CoV-2 and at least one common cold coronavirus spike. No donor gave both pre-pandemic and post-infection samples.

CD4 enrichment then naive enrichment separated naive from memory CD4+ cells. As concerns this clone: Its antigen is not known.

Losses at the gene ends were 3 bases for V and 4 bases for J; bases not matched to a gene: 2. CDR3 size: 13 residues. CDR1 and CDR2 (germline): SQVTM, ANQGSEA. Some clones are missing from TCRdb's copy, which holds only in-frame ones; the method was immunoSEQ multiplex PCR. The profile shows 10,000 to 13,000 clones, about 87% of them singletons. The source material was naive CD4+ T cells from PBMCs. Subset in this sample: naive CD4+ T cells isolated by negative enrichment. The receptor comes from an adult with COVID-19. V gene TRBV29-1 combines with J gene TRBJ2-3; 9 nucleotides match TRBD1. In DNA form, the CDR3 reads TGCAGCGTTGACGGGGACAGGGCAGATACGCAGTATTTT. It specifies CSVDGDRADTQYF.